This TCR beta chain was obtained from a study of Ad26.COV2.S vaccination and SARS-CoV-2 variants. Treatment reported: approximately 18 received Ad26.COV2.S at low or high dose, single or two shots; 5 received placebo; per-sample allocation not given. Following the first vaccine or placebo injection, samples were taken on day 63. Using immunoSEQ multiplex PCR, the repertoire was profiled, and TCRdb retains in-frame clones only, with some absent. Of roughly 420,000 clones in the sample, around nine tenths were seen once. This clone was detected only a few times. Antigen specificity is unknown. Whole-study results and caveats: Comparable non-spike TCR breadth was observed in vaccine and placebo recipients.

V was cut by 5 bases and J by 6 bases, with 16 bases left in between. CDR1 is MDHEN, CDR2 SYDVKM, per germline. The CDR3 covers 14 residues. The material sequenced was peripheral blood, taken in a trial of Ad26.COV2.S vaccine versus placebo. The chain combines TRBV28 with TRBJ2-5; D may match TRBD1 or TRBD2 (6 bases each). This sequence was found in a person aged 18-60 years who received the Ad26.COV2.S COVID-19 vaccine or a placebo. The CDR3, as DNA: TGTGCCAGCAGTACCCCCCGGGGGCCGAAGACCCAGTACTTC. It is translated as CASSTPRGPKTQYF.